This entry is about one T cell receptor beta chain. This sample stems from a study of shared clonotypes between healthy human individuals. This table comes from immunoSEQ multiplex PCR, and its TCRdb copy is limited to in-frame clones, with some not included. The sample has approximately 2,200,000 clones; approximately 94% are singletons. From germline, CDR1 is MNHEY and CDR2 SVGAGI. The CDR3 extends over 15 amino acids. Trimming pared 0 bases from V and 4 bases from J, leaving 12 bases between. CD45RO-negative CD8 cells positively selected for CCR7 made up the naive population, which excluded terminally differentiated effector memory CD45RA+ cells.

Material for sequencing was naive CD8+ T cells from PBMCs. The sequence came from a man aged 18 to 30 in good health. Some clones in this sample may be carry-over from other donors' samples. The chain employs TRBV6-5 and TRBJ1-2; D might be TRBD1 (6 bases). The CDR3 here is CASSYSTGYTYGYTF. The CDR3 DNA follows: TGTGCCAGCAGTTACTCGACAGGTTACACCTATGGCTACACCTTC.